The present TCR beta chain was sequenced within a study of blood T cell repertoires in COVID-19. Study-level background: Some COVID-19 samples were acute and others convalescent; all came from the United States, Italy and Spain.

The CDR3 loop spans 14 amino acids. The germline V and J ends were trimmed by 5 bases and 4 bases, with 10 bases remaining between them. From germline, CDR1 is SGHNT and CDR2 YYREEE (reference sequence). Data came from immunoSEQ multiplex PCR; TCRdb stores just in-frame clones and leaves some out. The repertoire consists of under 150,000 clones, with 88% occurring once and the leading ten covering 28%. This clone was counted only a few times. This chain joins TRBV5-4 and TRBJ1-6; TRBD1 is a possible D gene (5 bases). The specimen sequenced was peripheral blood. The TCR sequence derives from a human donor in a cohort sampled during active COVID-19. The CDR3 nucleotides are TGTGCCAGCAGTACTAAGGGGTATAATTCACCCCTCCACTTT. Its translation: CASSTKGYNSPLHF.